This TCR beta chain was profiled in a study of blood T cell repertoires in COVID-19. Produced via immunoSEQ multiplex PCR; TCRdb's table is partial and in-frame only. The data contain about 180,000 clones, approximately 80% of them singletons. V lost 0 bases, J lost 1 base, and 13 bases lay in between. The germline CDR1 and CDR2 sequences are SGDLS and YYNGEE. The CDR3 length is 16 residues. The V call is TRBV9, the J call TRBJ2-5; D gene ambiguous. This clonotype originated in a human donor in a cohort sampled during active COVID-19. Sequencing input: peripheral blood. In nucleotides, the CDR3 is TGTGCCAGCAGCGTAGGGCCGCCAACCATCCAAGAGACCCAGTACTTC. Protein: CASSVGPPTIQETQYF.